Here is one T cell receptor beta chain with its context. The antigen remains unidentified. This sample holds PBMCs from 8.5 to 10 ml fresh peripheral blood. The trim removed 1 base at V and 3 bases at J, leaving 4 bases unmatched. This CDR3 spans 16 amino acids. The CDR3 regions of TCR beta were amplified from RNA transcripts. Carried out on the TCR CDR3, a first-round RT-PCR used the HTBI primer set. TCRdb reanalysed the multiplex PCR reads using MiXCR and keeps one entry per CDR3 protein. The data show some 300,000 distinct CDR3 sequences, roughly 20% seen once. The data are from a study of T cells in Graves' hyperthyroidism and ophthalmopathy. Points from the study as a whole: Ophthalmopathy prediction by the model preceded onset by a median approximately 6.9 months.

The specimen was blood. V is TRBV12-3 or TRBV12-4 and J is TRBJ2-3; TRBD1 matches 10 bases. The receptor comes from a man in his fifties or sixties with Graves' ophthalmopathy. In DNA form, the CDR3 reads TGTGCCAGCAGTTTAGGGCAGGACAGGGGGACAGATACGCAGTATTTT. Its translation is CASSLGQDRGTDTQYF.